The 21 T cell receptor beta chains reported below all come from one sample, sequenced in a study of cytomegalovirus exposure and HLA in healthy donors. Amplification used 60 Vbeta primers and 13 Jbeta primers. Assay used: immunoSEQ multiplex PCR; TCRdb lists only in-frame clones, some missing. The sample has around 72,000 clones, just over 75% seen once. The sequenced material came from PBMCs. The receptors here all came from a man aged 50 to 60 in good health and CMV-seronegative.

The chain is built from TRBV29-1 and TRBJ1-2; D is unresolved. Germline CDR1 is SQVTM and CDR2 is ANQGSEA. This CDR3 has 12 amino acids. The ends were cut back, 3 bases at V and 1 base at J, with 6 bases in the middle. As DNA, the CDR3 is TGCAGCGTTGAGGCCCTTAACTATGGCTACACCTTC. The encoded protein is CSVEALNYGYTF.

V and J are TRBV9 and TRBJ1-4, with 10 positions matching TRBD1. Germline-derived CDR1 and CDR2 are SGDLS and YYNGEE. V lost 3 bases, J lost 7 bases, and 6 bases stayed unmatched. The CDR3 contains 15 residues. CDR3 region: CASSGTGGSGEKLFF. DNA for the CDR3: TGTGCCAGCAGCGGGACAGGGGGTAGTGGTGAAAAACTGTTTTTT.

The sample holds a few counts of this clone. The chain combines TRBV30 with TRBJ1-1; 7 bases agree with TRBD1. CDR1 and CDR2 (germline): GTSNPN, SVGIG (reference sequence). The CDR3 has 14 residues. Trimming at V came to 4 bases and at J to 2 bases, leaving 7 bases not matched to a gene. The CDR3 spells CAWTKTGINTEAFF. The CDR3 bases are TGTGCCTGGACTAAGACAGGGATAAACACTGAAGCTTTCTTT.

The sample holds one count of this clone. CDR3 residues: CASSAGQINSYEQYF. The CDR3 coding sequence is TGTGCCAGCAGCGCGGGACAGATTAACTCCTACGAGCAGTACTTC. This chain connects TRBV5-4 to TRBJ2-7; D might be TRBD1 (7 bases). V shed 4 bases and J shed 0 bases, with 14 bases lying between them. There are 15 residues in the CDR3. Germline values: CDR1 SGHNT, CDR2 YYREEE (reference sequence).

The chain joins TRBV6-5 to TRBJ2-1; TRBD1 agrees at 7 bases. Losses at the gene ends were 6 bases for V and 5 bases for J; bases not matched to a gene: 10. CDR1 and CDR2 from the germline V gene are MNHEY and SVGAGI. The CDR3 covers 15 residues. As DNA, the CDR3 is TGTGCCAGCAGCTCTAGGACAGGAGATCACAATGAGCAGTTCTTC. It is translated as CASSSRTGDHNEQFF.

DNA for the CDR3: TGTGCCAGCAGTGCGGGTATAGCAACTAATGAAAAACTGTTTTTT. It specifies CASSAGIATNEKLFF. V usage is TRBV25-1 and J usage is TRBJ1-4; D is undetermined. The CDR3 covers 15 residues. Germline V gene lookup returns CDR1 MGHDK and CDR2 SYGVNS. V lost 4 bases, J lost 0 bases, and 9 bases lay in between.

The chain uses TRBV19 and TRBJ1-2; 10 bases align to TRBD1. In germline, CDR1 is LNHDA, CDR2 SQIVND (reference sequence). This CDR3 is 13 amino acids long. V dropped 6 bases and J dropped 8; count of bases not matched to a gene: 6. The CDR3 nucleotides are TGTGCCAGTAGAGGACAGGGGGGTTTGGGCTACACCTTC. It codes for CASRGQGGLGYTF.

The chain couples TRBV6-5 to TRBJ2-3; D gene unclear. Trimming took off 0 bases at V and 0 bases at J, with 10 bases between the two ends. From germline, CDR1 is MNHEY and CDR2 SVGAGI. There are 16 residues in the CDR3. CDR3 in amino acids: CASSYSNVRSTDTQYF. In nucleotides, the CDR3 is TGTGCCAGCAGTTACTCTAATGTTCGTAGCACAGATACGCAGTATTTT.

This chain links TRBV11-3 with TRBJ2-3; D perhaps matches TRBD2 (6 bases). V shed 5 bases and J shed 12 bases, with 18 bases lying between them. CDR1 and CDR2 (germline): SGHNT, YENEEA. The CDR3 has 13 residues. The CDR3 DNA follows: TGTGCCAGCAGCCTCGGGGGTTTCGGGCCCCAGTATTTT. Residues: CASSLGGFGPQYF.

The chain couples TRBV25-1 to TRBJ1-3; D gene ambiguous. Germline V gives CDR1 MGHDK, CDR2 SYGVNS. CDR3 length equals 13 residues. CDR3 sequence reads: CASGGYSGNTIYF. CDR3 coding DNA: TGTGCGTCGGGAGGATACTCTGGAAACACCATATATTTT.

The chain employs TRBV30 and TRBJ2-2; D unresolved. There are 11 residues in the CDR3. The germline gives CDR1 GTSNPN, CDR2 SVGIG (reference sequence). V was trimmed by 3 bases and J by 7 bases, leaving 6 bases between them. CDR3 sequence reads: CAWRSVGELFF. Written as DNA, the CDR3 is TGTGCCTGGAGGTCTGTCGGGGAGCTGTTTTTT.

The chain links TRBV30 to TRBJ1-1; maybe TRBD1 (6 bases). CDR3 length: 13 amino acids. Germline-derived CDR1 and CDR2 are GTSNPN and SVGIG (reference sequence). V was pared by 3 bases and J by 5 bases, with 13 bases between. The CDR3 here is CAWRKGVGTEAFF. In DNA, the CDR3 is TGTGCCTGGAGAAAGGGGGTTGGTACTGAAGCTTTCTTT.

This chain joins TRBV10-1 and TRBJ1-2, with 8 bases lining up with TRBD1. The CDR3 is made up of 14 amino acids. The germline V gene has CDR1 WNHNN and CDR2 SYGVQD (reference sequence). The trim removed 6 bases at V and 3 bases at J, leaving 6 bases unmatched. CDR3 loop: CASRLQGDDYGYTF. DNA for the CDR3: TGCGCCAGCAGATTACAGGGGGATGACTATGGCTACACCTTC.

V is TRBV19 and J is TRBJ2-1; 9 nucleotides align to TRBD2. This CDR3 spans 15 amino acids. Per the germline V gene, CDR1 is LNHDA and CDR2 is SQIVND (reference sequence). V dropped 5 bases and J dropped 6; count of bases not matched to a gene: 8. The CDR3: CASSGWSSGANEQFF. The DNA for the CDR3 is TGTGCCAGTAGTGGCTGGTCTAGCGGGGCCAATGAGCAGTTCTTC.

This clone was counted a single time. The sample has other DNA sequences that encode this CDR3 too. The DNA for the CDR3 is TGTGCCAGCAGCCTGACTAGCGGAACCTACAATGAGCAGTTCTTC. Protein sequence: CASSLTSGTYNEQFF. J is TRBJ2-1 and V is TRBV11-2; 9 nucleotides align to TRBD2. Trimming cost V 5 bases and J 2 bases; bases outside gene matches: 4. Germline V gene sequence: CDR1 SGHAT, CDR2 FQNNGV. CDR3 size: 15 residues.

The rearrangement uses TRBV30 and TRBJ1-1, with 7 bases fitting TRBD1. The CDR3 is 13 amino acids. Germline V CDR1 and CDR2: GTSNPN, SVGIG (reference sequence). The junction had 7 bases not matched to a gene; V was cut back by 5 bases and J by 4 bases. The DNA of the CDR3 is TGTGCCTGGTCTCCCGGGACAGCCACTGAAGCTTTCTTT. Its protein is CAWSPGTATEAFF.

This clone occurred a few times. The chain is built from TRBV30 and TRBJ1-2; tentatively, D is TRBD1 (6 bases). The germline gives CDR1 GTSNPN, CDR2 SVGIG (reference sequence). CDR3 length: 15 amino acids. Trimming left V 2 bases short and J 4 bases short, with 17 bases between. CDR3 protein: CAWSSWGGPIYGYTF. DNA for the CDR3: TGTGCCTGGAGTTCCTGGGGGGGCCCCATCTATGGCTACACCTTC.

This chain joins TRBV5-8 and TRBJ2-3, with TRBD2 as a possible D gene (6 bases). There are 16 residues in the CDR3. The V and J ends lost 4 bases and 1 base respectively, with 16 bases between them. Germline-derived CDR1 and CDR2 are SGHTS and YDEGEE. The CDR3 is CASSPGRGLRTDTQYF. CDR3 nucleotide sequence: TGTGCCAGCAGCCCGGGGCGGGGTTTACGCACAGATACGCAGTATTTT.

The CDR3 region is CASSYSNGRADNEQFF. Here the CDR3 DNA reads TGTGCCAGCAGTTACTCGAACGGGAGGGCCGACAATGAGCAGTTCTTC. The chain combines TRBV6-5 with TRBJ2-1; 8 bases map to TRBD2. The CDR3 totals 16 residues. The V gene's germline CDR1 is MNHEY and CDR2 SVGAGI. V trimming: 0 bases; J trimming: 5 bases; junction bases outside the gene matches: 6.

The J gene is TRBJ2-7, the V gene TRBV7-9, with TRBD2 matching 10 bases. The CDR3 length is 16 residues. J gave up 0 bases and V 5 bases, and 7 bases lay outside the gene matches. Germline CDR1 SEHNR, CDR2 FQNEAQ (reference sequence). CDR3 in DNA: TGTGCCAGCAGCCGATTAGCGGGGGGATCCTCCTACGAGCAGTACTTC. It encodes CASSRLAGGSSYEQYF.

This clone was observed a few times. The chain carries TRBV5-4 and TRBJ2-7; maybe TRBD2 (6 bases). The V and J ends lost 4 bases and 0 bases respectively, with 8 bases between them. Germline V CDR1 and CDR2: SGHNT, YYREEE (reference sequence). CDR3 length: 13 residues. The CDR3 spells CASSRDFSYEQYF. The CDR3 coding sequence is TGTGCCAGCAGCCGGGACTTCTCCTACGAGCAGTACTTC.